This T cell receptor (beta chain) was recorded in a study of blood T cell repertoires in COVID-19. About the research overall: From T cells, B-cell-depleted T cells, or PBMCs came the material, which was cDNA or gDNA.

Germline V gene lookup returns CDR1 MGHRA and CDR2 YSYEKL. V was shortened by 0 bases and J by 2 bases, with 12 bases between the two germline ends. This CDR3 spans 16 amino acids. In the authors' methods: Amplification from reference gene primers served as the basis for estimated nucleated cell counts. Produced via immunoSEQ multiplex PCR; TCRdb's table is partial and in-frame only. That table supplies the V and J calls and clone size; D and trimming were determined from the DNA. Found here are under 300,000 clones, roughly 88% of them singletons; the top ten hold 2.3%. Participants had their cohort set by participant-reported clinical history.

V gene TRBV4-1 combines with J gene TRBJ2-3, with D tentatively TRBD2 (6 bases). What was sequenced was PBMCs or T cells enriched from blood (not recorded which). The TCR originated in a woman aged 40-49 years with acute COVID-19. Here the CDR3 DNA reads TGCGCCAGCAGCCAAGATACTAGCCGGATCACAGATACGCAGTATTTT. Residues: CASSQDTSRITDTQYF.